This is a list of T cell receptor beta chains from one sample in a study of blood T cell repertoires in COVID-19. Some clones are missing from TCRdb's copy, which holds only in-frame ones; the method was immunoSEQ multiplex PCR. The data contain 80,000 to 90,000 clones, about 83% of them singletons. Sequenced material: peripheral blood. Receptor source: a man aged 60 to 75 with acute or convalescent COVID-19. Both conserved end residues are part of each CDR3. Size is omitted from some rows. Given values are once, few, many or a class for expanded clones.

cdr3_length clone_size j_call v_call cdr3_aa
15 . TRBJ1-2 TRBV4-3 CASSAQGVGIYGYTF
14 . TRBJ1-2 TRBV9 CASDRDGTNYGYTF
12 few TRBJ2-3 TRBV7-8 CASSQRRDTQYF
13 few TRBJ1-1 TRBV3-1/TRBV3-2 CASGDRMNTEAFF
14 . TRBJ1-5 TRBV19 CASSIGTGRQPQHF
15 once TRBJ2-3 TRBV5-1 CASSVETPSTDTQYF
14 . TRBJ2-3 TRBV6-6 CASSTLYSTDTQYF
18 . TRBJ2-3 TRBV4-1 CASSSRGTSGGSTDTQYF
13 . TRBJ1-2 TRBV27 CASGRAGNYGYTF
18 . TRBJ1-2 TRBV27 CASYSRPDGTGGAYGYTF
16 . TRBJ2-1 TRBV5-1 CASSTTSGAPTTEQFF
15 . TRBJ1-1 TRBV28 CASSGQTEMNTEAFF
16 . TRBJ1-1 TRBV9 CASSLRPGTGHTEAFF
14 . TRBJ2-7 TRBV3-1/TRBV3-2 CASSPGTVSYEQYF
16 . TRBJ2-3 TRBV4-2 CASSLTDRGGTDTQYF
15 . TRBJ1-1 TRBV7-8 CASSSRGGLATEAFF
15 . TRBJ2-3 TRBV6-5 CASTTRSASTDTQYF
17 . TRBJ2-5 TRBV27 CASSTYRTGAGGETQYF
16 few TRBJ2-7 TRBV13 CASSFSLAGGLYEQYF
15 few TRBJ1-1 TRBV18 CASSPPQGGRTEAFF
13 few TRBJ2-7 TRBV6-5 CASSSNMAYEQYF
15 . TRBJ1-2 TRBV27 CASSYRQGKWVGYTF
16 . TRBJ1-5 TRBV6-2/TRBV6-3 CASSYNDRGRNQPQHF
16 . TRBJ1-4 TRBV27 CASKEGYGGTNEKLFF
14 . TRBJ1-1 TRBV2 CASSLERGNTEAFF
15 . TRBJ1-1 TRBV27 CASSRPTAMNTEAFF
14 . TRBJ1-1 TRBV30 CAWSTGQGNTEAFF
14 . TRBJ2-1 TRBV7-9 CASSFRDRVDEQFF
14 few TRBJ2-7 TRBV6-5 CASSFQGLGAEQYF
14 . TRBJ2-2 TRBV11-2 CASSSGLVAGELFF
13 . TRBJ2-3 TRBV29-1 CSVSGTGTDTQYF
15 . TRBJ1-5 TRBV7-2 CASSLQGYSNQPQHF
15 . TRBJ2-7 TRBV5-6 CASSLVSGGSGEQYF
15 . TRBJ1-1 TRBV6-5 CASSYGTGSNTEAFF
14 . TRBJ1-1 TRBV30 CAWRTEGWDTEAFF
15 . TRBJ1-1 TRBV19 CASSKGTGPNTEAFF
15 . TRBJ1-3 TRBV7-8 CASSPRGGSGNTIYF
14 once TRBJ1-2 TRBV11-3 CARHSRQGAEGYTF
16 . TRBJ2-3 TRBV7-2 CASSPRAGGLADTQYF
16 . TRBJ1-5 TRBV13 CASSLRQGAINQPQHF
14 . TRBJ1-3 TRBV6-2/TRBV6-3 CASSSTGSGNTIYF
16 . TRBJ1-4 TRBV6-5 CASSYGRGIGNEKLFF
13 . TRBJ1-4 TRBV10-3 CAISDNRSEKLFF
15 . TRBJ2-1 TRBV10-3 CAITAGGPLGNEQFF
16 . TRBJ2-1 TRBV9 CASSEIQGGGGSEQFF
11 . TRBJ1-1 TRBV12-3/TRBV12-4 CASSLGDTAFF
15 . TRBJ2-5 TRBV5-4 CASSLASGLQETQYF
17 . TRBJ1-1 TRBV5-5 CASSSWDRAAGNTEAFF